This T cell receptor beta chain was found in a study of graft-versus-host responses after intestinal transplantation. The CDR3 is 17 residues long. Germline-derived CDR1 and CDR2 are SEHNR and FQNEAQ (reference sequence). V was cut by 4 bases and J by 7 bases, with 23 bases left in between. Using immunoSEQ multiplex PCR, the repertoire was profiled, and TCRdb retains in-frame clones only, with some absent. This sample carries 11,000 to 15,000 clones, 30% to 35% of them seen once, and the ten largest clones take under 7.5%. This clone is termed medium-sized (0.01 to 0.1%). The V gene is TRBV7-9, the J gene TRBJ1-3; weak D call: TRBD1 (6 bases). The source is a human patient who received an intestinal transplant. Sequenced material: alloreactive CD4+ T cells from a mixed lymphocyte reaction culture, taken before intestinal transplant. Subset defined: CFSE-low proliferating T cells sorted from roughly 6-day pre-transplant mixed lymphocyte reaction (GvH or HvG direction). The CDR3 is CASSSPTQGIIRNTIYF. The CDR3 DNA reads TGTGCCAGCAGCTCCCCCACCCAGGGGATCATCCGTAACACCATATATTTT.